This T cell receptor beta chain was identified in a study of shared clonotypes between healthy human individuals. Study results and caveats: Compared with clonotypes that all four donors shared, non-shared clonotypes had lower generation probabilities.

The healthy adult donors were HIV-negative and reported no recent acute infections or vaccinations. Memory CD4+ cells were the fraction left after CD45RA+ naive selection. This clone has a single count. The antigen is unknown. The deep-level immunoSEQ assay was used. Sequencing was performed with immunoSEQ multiplex PCR; in TCRdb, only in-frame clones are kept and a portion is missing. The top ten hold roughly 0.35% of the sample, which has more than 1.2 million clones, around 98.5% seen once. V shed 7 bases, J shed 9 bases, and the junction held 10 bases outside the gene matches. This CDR3 is 14 amino acids long. Germline CDR1 reads SQVTM; CDR2 reads ANQGSEA.

The sample comprised naive CD4+ T cells sorted from blood. Noted subset: CD45RA+ positively selected. V and J are TRBV29-1 and TRBJ2-3; TRBD2 matches at 13 bases. The receptor was derived from a man younger than 45 in good health. CDR3 DNA: TGCAGCGCAGAAACCGGGACTAGCGGGACCACGCAGTATTTT. Protein sequence: CSAETGTSGTTQYF.